These 9 T cell receptor beta chains were all obtained from the same sample, sequenced in a study of T cells after yellow fever vaccination (dated by TCRdb to between 2018 and 2021). In light of the paper, this sample's treatment or condition label describes: live attenuated yellow fever vaccine strain. Library prep was done by 5' RACE. The data were produced on an Illumina HiSeq 2500. TCRdb reprocessing: public reads trimmed at Q25 with fastp, clones called with MiXCR, in-frame beta chains kept. Duplicate CDR3 protein sequences are folded into a single record with the most common DNA and genes. This sample has under 400,000 distinct CDR3 sequences in its table, and around 10% of those were observed once. Roughly 18% of the sample is taken by the ten largest. The specimen was PBMCs, collected on the day of the first yellow fever vaccination. These receptors came from a man aged 18 to 35 who received the YFV17D yellow fever vaccine.

The chain employs TRBV7-3 and TRBJ2-5; D gene unclear. The CDR3 is 15 amino acids. V dropped 5 bases and J dropped 1 base, with 14 bases sitting between them. Germline V lookup: CDR1 SGHTA, CDR2 FQGTGA. The CDR3 DNA reads TGTGCCAGCAGCCCTAACGGTGGGTTCCAAGAGACCCAGTACTTC. It encodes CASSPNGGFQETQYF. Full variable domain (remainder filled in from reference TRBV7-3 and TRBJ2-5): GAGVSQTPSNKVTEKGKYVELRCDPISGHTALYWYRQSLGQGPEFLIYFQGTGAADDSGLPNDRFFAVRPEGSVSTLKIQRTERGDSAVYLCASSPNGGFQETQYFGPGTRLLVL.

This clonotype turned up a few times. The chain combines TRBV6-2 or TRBV6-3 with TRBJ2-3, with TRBD2 identical over 9 bases. Looked up from germline, CDR1 is MNHEY and CDR2 is SVGEGT. CDR3 length equals 15 residues. The junction had 9 bases not matched to a gene; V was cut back by 6 bases and J by 5 bases. The CDR3 region is CASRVAGVFQDTQYF. The CDR3 DNA sequence: TGTGCCAGCAGAGTAGCGGGGGTCTTCCAAGATACGCAGTATTTT.

The V call is TRBV7-2, the J call TRBJ2-3; 10 nucleotides agree with TRBD2. With 1 base clipped from V and 15 bases from J, the junction kept 7 bases outside the gene matches. Germline assignment: CDR1 SGHTA and CDR2 FQGNSA. The CDR3 consists of 13 residues. The CDR3 reads CASSLELAGVEYF. In DNA, the CDR3 is TGTGCCAGCAGCTTAGAGCTAGCGGGGGTAGAATATTTT.

This clonotype was seen a handful of times. This chain links TRBV6-2 or TRBV6-3 with TRBJ2-3, with TRBD2 as a possible D gene (6 bases). V gave up 10 bases and J gave up 3 bases, with 23 bases separating them. The CDR3 loop spans 16 amino acids. Germline lookup yields CDR1 MNHEY and CDR2 SVGEGT. The CDR3 sequence is CATTTPGLSPTDTQYF. CDR3 nucleotides: TGTGCCACCACCACTCCGGGACTTTCTCCGACAGATACGCAGTATTTT.

This clonotype turned up a few times. The V and J genes are TRBV5-5 and TRBJ1-2, with 11 bases that match TRBD1. The CDR3 is 17 residues long. The V gene end was trimmed by 0 bases and the J gene end by 5 bases; junction bases not matched to a gene: 9. The germline gives CDR1 SGHKS, CDR2 YYEKEE (reference sequence). The CDR3 DNA sequence: TGTGCCAGCAGCTTGGCCAGGACAGGGGGCGCGGGGTATGGCTACACCTTC. Translating gives CASSLARTGGAGYGYTF.

The chain has TRBV6-5 and TRBJ1-4; 7 bases align to TRBD1. CDR1 and CDR2 from the germline V gene are MNHEY and SVGAGI. V gave up 2 bases and J gave up 7 bases; unmatched junction bases: 7. The CDR3 runs 15 residues. CDR3 nucleotides: TGTGCCAGCAGTTACGAAACAGGGGAGTTTGAAAAACTGTTTTTT. Translating gives CASSYETGEFEKLFF.

A word on this clonotype: One end of the junction does not line up with germline, which may come from a read error. The chain joins TRBV27 to TRBJ2-5; D may be TRBD1 or TRBD2 (7 bases each). Germline V gives CDR1 MNHEY, CDR2 SMNVEV (reference sequence). The CDR3 is made up of 16 amino acids. CDR3 sequence: CPSSFQGGGMLETQYF. DNA of the CDR3: TGTCCCAGCAGTTTTCAGGGGGGGGGAATGTTGGAGACCCAGTACTTC.

This clonotype was counted between two and nine times. The genes are TRBV20-1 and TRBJ2-7; D call uncertain. CDR1 is DFQATT and CDR2 is SNEGSKA in the germline V gene (reference sequence). This CDR3 has 11 amino acids. Trimming removed 6 bases at V and 0 bases at J, with 6 bases between. DNA for the CDR3: TGCAGTGCCCCCGACTCCTACGAGCAGTACGTC. It is translated as CSAPDSYEQYV.

A few counts support this clonotype. V and J are TRBV11-2 and TRBJ2-3; D is undetermined. V was trimmed by 4 bases and J by 0 bases, leaving 14 bases between them. The CDR3 contains 16 residues. Germline CDR1 SGHAT, CDR2 FQNNGV. The CDR3: CASSSPWGTSTDTQYF. The CDR3 DNA reads as TGTGCCAGCAGCTCTCCCTGGGGAACTAGCACAGATACGCAGTATTTT.